These T cell receptor beta chains were read from a single sample in a study of response to subunit inactivated influenza vaccine. One entry per CDR3 protein results from TCRdb running MiXCR on the RT-PCR reads. This sample yields around 750,000 distinct CDR3 sequences, of which 21% are seen a single time; 10% to 13% belongs to the top ten. This material consisted of PBMCs from blood, taken roughly 5 days after vaccination. These receptors were obtained from a man aged 45-65 years who received an inactivated influenza vaccine. Both conserved end residues are part of each CDR3. Each record gives: clone size, V gene, D gene, J gene, CDR3 DNA, CDR3 protein. A D gene is named only where the DNA matches it firmly. Rows may omit the clone size; those that give it use once, few, many or a size class.

NA,TRBV28,TRBD2,TRBJ2-1,TGTGCCAGCACCCCAGCGGGGAGCGGGAGGCATGAGCAGTTCTTC,CASTPAGSGRHEQFF
once,TRBV4-3,TRBD2,TRBJ2-3,TGCGCCAGCAGCCAAGCGGGACTAGCGGGATTCACAGATACGCAGTATTTT,CASSQAGLAGFTDTQYF
NA,TRBV9,NA,TRBJ1-1,TGTGCCAGCAGCGTAGAGGGTGGACGTGAAGCTTTCTTT,CASSVEGGREAFF
NA,TRBV20-1,TRBD1,TRBJ1-1,TGCAGTGCTATACAGGGGGCGCGAACTGAAGCTTTCTTT,CSAIQGARTEAFF
few,TRBV29-1,NA,TRBJ1-1,TGCAGCGTTGATGGGAACACTGAAGCTTTCTTT,CSVDGNTEAFF
NA,TRBV20-1,TRBD1,TRBJ1-4,TGCAGTGCTAGAGCAGCCACAGGGGGGGCAACTAATGAAAAACTGTTTTTT,CSARAATGGATNEKLFF
few,TRBV6-2/TRBV6-3,NA,TRBJ2-7,TGTGCCAGCAGTTACTCGAGAGGTGACGACGAGCAGTACTTC,CASSYSRGDDEQYF
NA,TRBV6-5,NA,TRBJ1-1,TGTGCCAGCAGTTTCTTGGGGCAGGCGAACACTGAAGCTTTCTTT,CASSFLGQANTEAFF
NA,TRBV12-3/TRBV12-4,TRBD1,TRBJ2-7,TGTGCCAGCAGGCTACAGGGGGCTTCCTACGAGCAGTACTTC,CASRLQGASYEQYF
few,TRBV10-3,TRBD1,TRBJ2-7,TGTGCCATCAGCGGACAGGGCCCCTACGAGCAGTACTTC,CAISGQGPYEQYF
many,TRBV12-3/TRBV12-4,NA,TRBJ2-1,TGTGCCAGCAGTCAAGACAGGGAGGGTGAGCAGTTCTTC,CASSQDREGEQFF
few,TRBV5-5,TRBD1,TRBJ1-2,TGTGCCAGCAGTTTTGGGACAGGGACCGCCTATGGCTACACCTTC,CASSFGTGTAYGYTF
NA,TRBV20-1,NA,TRBJ2-2,TGCAGTGCCGAGGAGGGAGCCGGGGAGCTGTTTTTT,CSAEEGAGELFF
NA,TRBV10-3,TRBD2,TRBJ2-1,TGTGCCATCAGTATTAGCGGGGTCAGGGACAATGAGCAGTTCTTC,CAISISGVRDNEQFF
NA,TRBV7-6,TRBD2,TRBJ2-7,TGTGCCAGCAGCACTCTAGGGACGGGAGCGGGAAACTTAATGTACGAGCAGTACTTC,CASSTLGTGAGNLMYEQYF
NA,TRBV6-5,TRBD2,TRBJ2-3,TGTGCCAGCAGTTACTCGCGGGGGAACACAGATACGCAGTATTTT,CASSYSRGNTDTQYF
once,TRBV20-1,TRBD1,TRBJ2-3,TGCAGTGCCAGGGATACAGGGGGAGGCACAGATACGCAGTATTTT,CSARDTGGGTDTQYF
NA,TRBV12-3/TRBV12-4,NA,TRBJ2-7,TGTGCCAGCACTAGTACCCCCCGGCAGGGCGGCGAGCAGTACTTC,CASTSTPRQGGEQYF
NA,TRBV20-1,NA,TRBJ1-6,TGCAGTGCCGGAAGGACAGCAGCCTCCTATAATTCACCCCTCCACTTT,CSAGRTAASYNSPLHF
many,TRBV4-3,NA,TRBJ2-7,TGCGCCAGCAGCCAAGATATAGTCTACGAGCAGTACTTC,CASSQDIVYEQYF
few,TRBV10-3,TRBD2,TRBJ2-7,TGTGCCATCAGTGGCCCCGGGCTAGCGGAAACTACCTACGAGCAGTACTTC,CAISGPGLAETTYEQYF
NA,TRBV7-9,NA,TRBJ1-1,TGTGCCAGCAGCTTCCCGGGCAAAATGAACACTGAAGCTTTCTTT,CASSFPGKMNTEAFF
NA,TRBV5-6,NA,TRBJ1-3,TGTGCCAGCAGCTCTGTATTCTCTGGAAACACCATATATTTT,CASSSVFSGNTIYF
many,TRBV20-1,NA,TRBJ1-1,TGCAGTGCGAACCGGGCCTGGGACACTGAAGCTTTCTTT,CSANRAWDTEAFF
NA,TRBV6-2/TRBV6-3,TRBD2,TRBJ2-7,TGTGCCAGCAGCCTACACCTCTACCGACTAGCTGCTGGCTACGAGCAGTACTTC,CASSLHLYRLAAGYEQYF
few,TRBV5-1,TRBD1,TRBJ2-5,TGCGCCAGCAGCCTCAGGACAGGGGGACAAGAGACCCAGTACTTC,CASSLRTGGQETQYF
many,TRBV12-3/TRBV12-4,TRBD1,TRBJ2-5,TGTGCCAGCAGTTATAGGACAGGGCAAGAGACCCAGTACTTC,CASSYRTGQETQYF
many,TRBV12-3/TRBV12-4,NA,TRBJ1-2,TGTGCCAGCAGTTTGATTTTCCCCTACCGTGGCTACACCTTC,CASSLIFPYRGYTF
NA,TRBV7-3,NA,TRBJ2-3,TGTGCCAGCAGCTTCTCTTCGGGAGGGGGCGCAGATACGCAGTATTTT,CASSFSSGGGADTQYF
few,TRBV4-1,NA,TRBJ2-3,TGCGCCAGCAGCCACGTAGGAAGGACAGATACGCAGTATTTT,CASSHVGRTDTQYF
NA,TRBV6-1,NA,TRBJ1-2,TGTGCCAGCACCCCTCAAAGGCGGGCCTATGGCTACACCTTC,CASTPQRRAYGYTF
once,TRBV30,TRBD2,TRBJ2-1,TGTGCCTGGAGTGTAGCCGGGGGGAGATACAATGAGCAGTTCTTC,CAWSVAGGRYNEQFF
few,TRBV20-1,TRBD2,TRBJ2-1,TGCAGTGCTAGAGAGGACGGGAGGGCCTCCAATGAGCAGTTCTTC,CSAREDGRASNEQFF
NA,TRBV9,TRBD1,TRBJ2-6,TGTGCCAGCAGCGTAGCGGGACAGGGACTTTCGGTCTCTGGGGCCAACGTCCTGACTTTC,CASSVAGQGLSVSGANVLTF
NA,TRBV16,NA,TRBJ2-5,TGTGCCAGCAGCCAATCTCCGGGGGACAGCACGAAAGAGACCCAGTACTTC,CASSQSPGDSTKETQYF
NA,TRBV12-3/TRBV12-4,NA,TRBJ2-3,TGTGCCAGCAGTCCTCGAAAGGACAGTAAGTCTACAGATACGCAGTATTTT,CASSPRKDSKSTDTQYF
NA,TRBV11-2,NA,TRBJ2-7,TGTGCCAGCAGCTCAATCAACCCGGGACACTTCTACGAGCAGTACTTC,CASSSINPGHFYEQYF
NA,TRBV7-8,TRBD2,TRBJ2-3,TGTGCCAGCCTACTATCGGGAGGGGGTACAGATACGCAGTATTTT,CASLLSGGGTDTQYF
few,TRBV2,NA,TRBJ1-5,TGTGCCAGCAGTGAGGGAGATCAGCCCCAGCATTTT,CASSEGDQPQHF
few,TRBV27,NA,TRBJ2-7,TGTGCCAGCAGTTGGATAGGGACGGGTACCTACGAGCAGTACTTC,CASSWIGTGTYEQYF
few,TRBV18,NA,TRBJ2-1,TGTGCCAGCTCACCAGGGCCCCAGGTGAATGAGCAGTTCTTC,CASSPGPQVNEQFF
many,TRBV5-1,TRBD1,TRBJ2-3,TGCGCCAGCAGTGTGGACAGGGACACAGATACGCAGTATTTT,CASSVDRDTDTQYF
NA,TRBV20-1,NA,TRBJ2-7,TGCAGTGCCCCGGGACCGCCACTTTACGAGCAGTACTTC,CSAPGPPLYEQYF
NA,TRBV21-1,NA,TRBJ2-1,TGTGCCAGCAGCCAAAAGTGGGGAGCCATAGACAGGCCGGAGCCATTC,CASSQKWGAIDRPEPF
many,TRBV7-2,NA,TRBJ1-5,TGTGCCAGCAGCTTAGGTTTGGCAGGGTCTCATCAGCCCCAGCATTTT,CASSLGLAGSHQPQHF